This entry features one TCR beta chain sequence. The antigen is undetermined. The CDR3 extends over 13 amino acids. Per germline, CDR1 MDHEN and CDR2 SYDVKM. Germline trimming cut 5 bases from V and 3 bases from J; bases unmatched to any gene: 1. This record belongs to a study of naive and memory T cell subsets. An equimolar mix of two oligonucleotides served as the beta constant-region primer for TRBC1 and TRBC2. Nested alpha and beta constant-region primers with the SP2 primer drove four PCR rounds on ligated cDNA. Using its own MiXCR run on the UMI-ligation and nested PCR reads, TCRdb lists one record per CDR3 protein. The sample lists fewer than 150,000 distinct CDR3 sequences, around 21% occurring once. CD4+ T cell IFNgamma after overnight CMV lysate exposure gave donor CMV status. Study findings and constraints: A few larger clonotypes appeared in naive repertoires, especially CD8, possibly memory cells re-expressing CD45RA. Activation and differentiation may alter RNA-based TCR counts.

The source of this sequence is a human donor in good health. Sample: naive CD8+ T cells from blood. The gene calls are TRBV28 and TRBJ2-1; 7 positions match TRBD2. CDR3 in amino acids: CASSSGNYNEQFF. The DNA of the CDR3 is TGTGCCAGCAGTAGCGGGAACTACAATGAGCAGTTCTTC.